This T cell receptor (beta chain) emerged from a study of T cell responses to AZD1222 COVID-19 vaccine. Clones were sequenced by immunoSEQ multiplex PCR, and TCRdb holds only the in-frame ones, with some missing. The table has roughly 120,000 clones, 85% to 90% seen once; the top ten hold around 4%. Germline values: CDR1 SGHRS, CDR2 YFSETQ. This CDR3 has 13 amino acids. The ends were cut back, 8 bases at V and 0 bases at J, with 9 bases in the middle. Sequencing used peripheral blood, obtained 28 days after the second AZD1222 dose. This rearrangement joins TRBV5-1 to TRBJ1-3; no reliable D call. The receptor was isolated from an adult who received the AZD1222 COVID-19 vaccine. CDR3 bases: TGCGCCAGTAAGACGGACTCTGGAAACACCATATATTTT. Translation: CASKTDSGNTIYF.